The subject of this entry is one TCR beta chain. The target antigen is unknown. These data come from a study of vaccination and CD4 T cells after COVID-19. Researchers used the Oncomine TCR Beta short-read assay to sequence DNA from cultured CD4+ T cells. TCRdb reprocessed the PCR reads with MiXCR, giving one entry per CDR3 protein. Of some 12,000 distinct CDR3 sequences in the sample, 45% to 60% were seen once. Specified treatment: roughly 10-day PBMC culture with coronavirus spike peptide pools or control peptides (ViraFEST assay). For ViraFEST, peptide pools expanded antigen-specific T cells, after which the TCRs were sequenced. V shed 3 bases and J shed 4 bases, with 15 bases lying between them. The CDR3 totals 17 residues. Germline V gene lookup returns CDR1 KGHDR and CDR2 SFDVKD.

The sequencing input was CD4+ T cells from blood, cultured in vitro. The sequence was collected from a human donor who had recovered from COVID-19. V usage is TRBV24-1 and J usage is TRBJ2-6; possibly TRBD1 for D (6 bases). The CDR3 is CATSDGSGASGANVLTF. CDR3 DNA: TGTGCCACCAGTGATGGGTCAGGGGCCTCCGGGGCCAACGTCCTGACTTTC.